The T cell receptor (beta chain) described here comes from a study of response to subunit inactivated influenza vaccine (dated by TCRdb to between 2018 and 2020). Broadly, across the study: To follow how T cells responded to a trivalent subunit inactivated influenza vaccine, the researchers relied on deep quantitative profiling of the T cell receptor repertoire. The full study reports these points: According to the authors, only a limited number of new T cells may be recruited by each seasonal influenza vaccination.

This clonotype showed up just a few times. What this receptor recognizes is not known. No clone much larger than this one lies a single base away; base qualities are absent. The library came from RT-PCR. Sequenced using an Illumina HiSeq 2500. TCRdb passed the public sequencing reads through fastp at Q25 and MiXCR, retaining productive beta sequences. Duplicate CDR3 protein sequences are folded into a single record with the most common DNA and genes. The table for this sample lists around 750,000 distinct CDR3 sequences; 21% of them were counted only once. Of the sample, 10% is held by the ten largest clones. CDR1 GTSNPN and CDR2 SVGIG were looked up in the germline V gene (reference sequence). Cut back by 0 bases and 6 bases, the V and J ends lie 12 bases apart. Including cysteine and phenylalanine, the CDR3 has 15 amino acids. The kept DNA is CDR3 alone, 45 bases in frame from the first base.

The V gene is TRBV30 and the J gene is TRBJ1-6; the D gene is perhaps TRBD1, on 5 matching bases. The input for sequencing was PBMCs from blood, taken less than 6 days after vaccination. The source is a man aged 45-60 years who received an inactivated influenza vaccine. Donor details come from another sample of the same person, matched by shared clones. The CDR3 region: CAWSVPGRANSPLHF. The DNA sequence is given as TGTGCCTGGAGTGTACCGGGACGGGCTAATTCACCCCTCCACTTT.